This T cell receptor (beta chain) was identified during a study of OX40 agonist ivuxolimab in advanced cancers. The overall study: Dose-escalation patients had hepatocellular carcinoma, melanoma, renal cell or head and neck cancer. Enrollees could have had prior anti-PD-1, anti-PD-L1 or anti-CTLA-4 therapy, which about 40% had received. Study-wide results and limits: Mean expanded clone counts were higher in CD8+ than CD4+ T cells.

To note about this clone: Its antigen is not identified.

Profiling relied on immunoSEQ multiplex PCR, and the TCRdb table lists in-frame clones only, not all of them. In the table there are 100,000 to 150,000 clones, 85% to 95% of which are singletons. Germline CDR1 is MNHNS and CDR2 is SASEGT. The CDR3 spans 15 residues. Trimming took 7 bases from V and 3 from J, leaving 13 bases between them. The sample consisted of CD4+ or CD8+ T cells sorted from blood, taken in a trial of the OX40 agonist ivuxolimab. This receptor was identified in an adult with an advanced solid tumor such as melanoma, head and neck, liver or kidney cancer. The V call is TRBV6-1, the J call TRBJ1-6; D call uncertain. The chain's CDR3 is CASITDRIYNSPLHF. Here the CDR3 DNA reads TGTGCCAGCATTACGGACCGAATCTATAATTCACCCCTCCACTTT.